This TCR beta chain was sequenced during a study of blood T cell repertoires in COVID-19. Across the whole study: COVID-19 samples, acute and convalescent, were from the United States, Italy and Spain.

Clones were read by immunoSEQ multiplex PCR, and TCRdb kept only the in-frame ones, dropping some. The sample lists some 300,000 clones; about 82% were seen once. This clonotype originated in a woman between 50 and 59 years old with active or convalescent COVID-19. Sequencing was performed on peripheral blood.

DNA for the CDR3: TGTGCCAGCAGCTTGGTCGGTTCCCTGTCGGGGACTGAAGCTTTCTTT. It encodes CASSLVGSLSGTEAFF. The chain joins TRBV5-6 to TRBJ1-1, with D uncertain. CDR3 length: 16 residues. Germline-derived CDR1 and CDR2 are SGHDT and YYEEEE. V gave up 0 bases and J gave up 5 bases, with 17 bases separating them.